Shown below are 18 T cell receptor beta chains from a single sample sequenced in a study of T cell changes during pregnancy in multiple sclerosis. Clones were sequenced by immunoSEQ multiplex PCR, and TCRdb holds only the in-frame ones, with some missing. The sample has more than 65,000 clones; 90% to 95% are singletons. The sample in question was peripheral blood, obtained in the second trimester of pregnancy. These TCRs come from a female donor with multiple sclerosis, enrolled in a pregnancy study.

The chain has TRBV18 and TRBJ1-5; D not resolved. The CDR3 runs to 14 residues. Trimming stripped 2 bases from V and 4 bases from J, with 9 bases between. The germline CDR1 and CDR2 sequences are KGHSH and LQKENI. Here the CDR3 reads CASSPKEGNQPQHF. Here the CDR3 DNA reads TGTGCCAGCTCACCAAAGGAGGGTAATCAGCCCCAGCATTTT.

Here the CDR3 DNA reads TGTGCCAGCTCGGGGCTACTAGCGGGTGGCTACACCTTC. Its translation is CASSGLLAGGYTF. The rearrangement uses TRBV28 and TRBJ1-2; D might be TRBD1 (5 bases). The CDR3 is 13 amino acids. Germline-derived CDR1 and CDR2 are MDHEN and SYDVKM. The germline V and J ends were trimmed by 8 bases and 7 bases, with 17 bases remaining between them.

The CDR3 region is CASSLGSGSQHF. In DNA form, the CDR3 reads TGTGCCAGCAGCTTAGGGTCGGGGTCCCAGCATTTT. The chain has TRBV7-9 and TRBJ1-5; no firm D call. Germline lookup yields CDR1 SEHNR and CDR2 FQNEAQ (reference sequence). This CDR3 region has 12 residues. The V end lost 1 base, the J end lost 11 bases, and 9 bases lay between the germline ends.

The genes are TRBV7-9 and TRBJ2-3; D unresolved. The germline V gene has CDR1 SEHNR and CDR2 FQNEAQ (reference sequence). Trimming cost V 4 bases and J 2 bases, with 4 bases left between them. This CDR3 is 12 amino acids long. The CDR3 protein is CASSSYTDTQYF. DNA of the CDR3: TGTGCCAGCAGCTCCTACACAGATACGCAGTATTTT. Full variable domain (remainder filled in from reference TRBV7-9 and TRBJ2-3): DTGVSQNPRHKITKRGQNVTFRCDPISEHNRLYWYRQTLGQGPEFLTYFQNEAQLEKSRLLSDRFSAERPKGSFSTLEIQRTEQGDSAMYLCASSSYTDTQYFGPGTRLTVL.

The chain employs TRBV6-1 and TRBJ1-1, with D possibly being TRBD1 (6 bases). V lost 2 bases and J lost 3, with 7 bases in between. Germline lookup yields CDR1 MNHNS and CDR2 SASEGT. The CDR3 runs to 13 residues. The CDR3 coding sequence is TGTGCCAGCAGTGAACAGGGGTACACTGAAGCTTTCTTT. Protein product: CASSEQGYTEAFF.

The rearrangement links TRBV4-3 to TRBJ1-5; D gene ambiguous. This CDR3 spans 13 amino acids. CDR1 and CDR2 from the germline V gene are LGHNA and YSLEER. V gave up 0 bases and J gave up 6 bases, with 6 bases separating them. CDR3 coding DNA: TGCGCCAGCAGCCAAGATTGGAGTCAGCCCCAGCATTTT. This translates into CASSQDWSQPQHF.

The chain uses TRBV9 and TRBJ1-3, with 7 nucleotides matching TRBD1. CDR3 size: 15 residues. CDR1 and CDR2 (germline): SGDLS, YYNGEE. V shed 3 bases and J 2 bases; nucleotides not matched to a gene: 5. The CDR3 DNA is TGTGCCAGCAGCGCTCCAGACAGGGCTGGAAACACCATATATTTT. Translated: CASSAPDRAGNTIYF.

The gene calls are TRBV14 and TRBJ1-5; 11 bases map to TRBD1. From germline, CDR1 is SGHDN and CDR2 FVKESK. V was clipped by 0 bases and J by 0 bases; unmatched bases: 7. The CDR3 loop spans 19 amino acids. The CDR3 is CASSQEGQGGGFSNQPQHF. Here the CDR3 DNA reads TGTGCCAGCAGCCAAGAGGGACAGGGGGGGGGTTTTAGCAATCAGCCCCAGCATTTT.

J is TRBJ2-7 and V is TRBV4-1; 13 bases map to TRBD2. The germline V gene encodes CDR1 MGHRA and CDR2 YSYEKL. The trim removed 5 bases at V and 8 bases at J, leaving 9 bases unmatched. The CDR3 loop spans 15 amino acids. The CDR3 sequence: CASSDEGTSGEKQYF. CDR3 bases: TGCGCCAGCAGCGACGAGGGGACTAGCGGGGAAAAGCAGTACTTC.

V and J are TRBV27 and TRBJ1-1, with 8 bases matching TRBD1. CDR3 length: 16 residues. V lost 4 bases and J lost 8; bases outside the gene matches: 15. The germline CDR1 and CDR2 sequences are MNHEY and SMNVEV (reference sequence). The CDR3 sequence: CASSYRDRLGGYEAFF. In DNA, the CDR3 is TGTGCCAGCAGTTACCGGGACAGGCTAGGAGGGTACGAAGCTTTCTTT.

This sequence joins TRBV7-2 and TRBJ2-7; 10 bases map to TRBD2. Germline V gene sequence: CDR1 SGHTA, CDR2 FQGNSA. Trimming at V came to 2 bases and at J to 3 bases, leaving 4 bases not matched to a gene. The CDR3 is made up of 15 amino acids. The chain's CDR3 is CASSLSASGSYEQYF. Written as DNA, the CDR3 is TGTGCCAGCAGCTTATCGGCTAGCGGGAGCTACGAGCAGTACTTC.

The CDR3 bases are TGTGCCAGCTCACGGTGGGAGAATCAGCCCCAGCATTTT. Residues: CASSRWENQPQHF. V and J are TRBV18 and TRBJ1-5, with D hard to call. Deletions cut 4 bases from V and 4 bases from J, with 8 bases between. Germline assignment: CDR1 KGHSH and CDR2 LQKENI. This CDR3 has 13 residues.

The CDR3 protein is CASSRQPGGNEKLFF. CDR3 DNA: TGTGCCAGTAGCCGTCAGCCTGGAGGGAATGAAAAACTGTTTTTT. The chain has TRBV19 and TRBJ1-4; D is undetermined. This CDR3 is 15 amino acids long. Germline V gene data show CDR1 as LNHDA and CDR2 as SQIVND (reference sequence). V dropped 6 bases and J dropped 5 bases, with 16 bases sitting between them.

The chain carries TRBV9 and TRBJ2-2; 13 bases agree with TRBD2. Germline CDR1 SGDLS, CDR2 YYNGEE. The CDR3 runs 17 residues. Trimming cost V 4 bases and J 7 bases; bases outside gene matches: 10. CDR3 residues: CASSLQTSGRYNGELFF. CDR3 nucleotide sequence: TGTGCCAGCAGCCTTCAGACTAGCGGGAGGTATAACGGGGAGCTGTTTTTT.

The V call is TRBV5-1, the J call TRBJ2-1; 7 bases align to TRBD2. V shed 5 bases, J shed 6 bases, and the junction held 2 bases outside the gene matches. The CDR3 is made up of 12 amino acids. CDR1 is SGHRS and CDR2 is YFSETQ in the germline V gene. CDR3 loop: CASRRGINEQFF. The CDR3 DNA reads as TGCGCCAGCAGGCGGGGGATCAATGAGCAGTTCTTC.

The rearrangement uses TRBV19 and TRBJ2-3, with D possibly matching TRBD2 (5 bases). V dropped 5 bases and J dropped 6 bases, with 12 bases sitting between them. The length of the CDR3 is 13 residues. CDR1 is LNHDA and CDR2 is SQIVND in the germline V gene (reference sequence). CDR3 DNA: TGTGCCAGTAGTCTGACTAAATTGGATACGCAGTATTTT. Translated, it gives CASSLTKLDTQYF. Complete variable domain (other parts from reference TRBV19 and TRBJ2-3): DGGITQSPKYLFRKEGQNVTLSCEQNLNHDAMYWYRQDPGQGLRLIYYSQIVNDFQKGDIAEGYSVSREKKESFPLTVTSAQKNPTAFYLCASSLTKLDTQYFGPGTRLTVL.

J is TRBJ2-2 and V is TRBV5-5; D might be TRBD1 (6 bases). CDR1 SGHKS and CDR2 YYEKEE come from the germline V gene (reference sequence). The CDR3 is 15 amino acids. Trimming pared 1 base from V and 1 base from J, leaving 8 bases between. CDR3 sequence (DNA): TGTGCCAGCAGCTTGACAGGGTGGAACACCGGGGAGCTGTTTTTT. Its protein is CASSLTGWNTGELFF.

The chain has TRBV7-3 and TRBJ1-1; TRBD1 matches at 9 bases. Unmatched junction bases numbered 5, after V lost 5 bases and J lost 4 bases. Germline V gene lookup returns CDR1 SGHTA and CDR2 FQGTGA. The CDR3 loop spans 14 amino acids. Here the CDR3 reads CASSLGQGATEAFF. In DNA, the CDR3 is TGTGCCAGCAGCCTGGGACAGGGTGCCACTGAAGCTTTCTTT.